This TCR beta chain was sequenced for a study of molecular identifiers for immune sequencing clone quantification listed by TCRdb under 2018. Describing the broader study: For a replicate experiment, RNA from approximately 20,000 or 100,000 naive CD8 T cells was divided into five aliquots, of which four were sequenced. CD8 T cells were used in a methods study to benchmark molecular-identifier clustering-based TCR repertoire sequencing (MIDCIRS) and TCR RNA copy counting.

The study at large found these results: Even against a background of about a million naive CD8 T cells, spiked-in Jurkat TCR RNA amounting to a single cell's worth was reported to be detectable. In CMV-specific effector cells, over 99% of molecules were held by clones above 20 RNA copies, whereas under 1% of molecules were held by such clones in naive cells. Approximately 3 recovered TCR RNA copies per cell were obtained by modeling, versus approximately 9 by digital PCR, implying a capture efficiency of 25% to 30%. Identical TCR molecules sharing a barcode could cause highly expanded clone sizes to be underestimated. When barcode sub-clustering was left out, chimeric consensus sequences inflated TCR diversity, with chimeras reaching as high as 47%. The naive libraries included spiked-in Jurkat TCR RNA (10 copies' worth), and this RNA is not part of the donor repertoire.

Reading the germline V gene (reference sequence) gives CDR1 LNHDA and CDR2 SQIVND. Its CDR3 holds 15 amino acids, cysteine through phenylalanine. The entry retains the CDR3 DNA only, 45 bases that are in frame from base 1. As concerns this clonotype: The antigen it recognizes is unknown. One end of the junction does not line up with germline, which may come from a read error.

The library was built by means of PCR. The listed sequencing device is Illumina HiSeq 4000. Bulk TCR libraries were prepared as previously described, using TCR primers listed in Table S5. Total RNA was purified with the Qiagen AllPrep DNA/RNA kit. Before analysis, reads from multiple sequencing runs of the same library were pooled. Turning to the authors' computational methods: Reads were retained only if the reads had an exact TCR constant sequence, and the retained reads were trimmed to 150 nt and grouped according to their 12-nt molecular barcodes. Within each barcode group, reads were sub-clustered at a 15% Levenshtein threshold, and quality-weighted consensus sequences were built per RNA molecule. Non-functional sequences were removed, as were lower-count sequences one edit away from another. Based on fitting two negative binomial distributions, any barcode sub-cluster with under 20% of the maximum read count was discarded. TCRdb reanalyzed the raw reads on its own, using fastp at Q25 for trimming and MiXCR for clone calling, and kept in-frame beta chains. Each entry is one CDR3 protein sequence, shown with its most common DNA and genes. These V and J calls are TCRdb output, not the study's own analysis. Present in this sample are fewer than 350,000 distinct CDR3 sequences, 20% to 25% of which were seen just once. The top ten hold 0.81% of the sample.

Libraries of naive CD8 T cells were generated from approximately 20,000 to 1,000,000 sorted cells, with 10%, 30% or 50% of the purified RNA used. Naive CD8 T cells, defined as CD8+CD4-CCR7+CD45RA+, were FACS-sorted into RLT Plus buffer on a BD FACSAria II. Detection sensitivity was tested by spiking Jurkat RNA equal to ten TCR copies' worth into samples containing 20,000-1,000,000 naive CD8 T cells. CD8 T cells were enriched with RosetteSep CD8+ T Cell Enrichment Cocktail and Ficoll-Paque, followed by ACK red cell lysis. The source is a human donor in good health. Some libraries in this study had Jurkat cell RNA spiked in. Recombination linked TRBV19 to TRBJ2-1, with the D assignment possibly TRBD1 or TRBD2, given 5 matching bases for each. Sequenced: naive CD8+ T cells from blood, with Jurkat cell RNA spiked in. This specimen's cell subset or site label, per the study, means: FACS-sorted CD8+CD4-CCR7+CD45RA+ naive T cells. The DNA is TGTGCCAGTAGTATAGTTCCTATGGGGGTCCATGAGCGGTTCTTC. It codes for CASSIVPMGVHERFF.